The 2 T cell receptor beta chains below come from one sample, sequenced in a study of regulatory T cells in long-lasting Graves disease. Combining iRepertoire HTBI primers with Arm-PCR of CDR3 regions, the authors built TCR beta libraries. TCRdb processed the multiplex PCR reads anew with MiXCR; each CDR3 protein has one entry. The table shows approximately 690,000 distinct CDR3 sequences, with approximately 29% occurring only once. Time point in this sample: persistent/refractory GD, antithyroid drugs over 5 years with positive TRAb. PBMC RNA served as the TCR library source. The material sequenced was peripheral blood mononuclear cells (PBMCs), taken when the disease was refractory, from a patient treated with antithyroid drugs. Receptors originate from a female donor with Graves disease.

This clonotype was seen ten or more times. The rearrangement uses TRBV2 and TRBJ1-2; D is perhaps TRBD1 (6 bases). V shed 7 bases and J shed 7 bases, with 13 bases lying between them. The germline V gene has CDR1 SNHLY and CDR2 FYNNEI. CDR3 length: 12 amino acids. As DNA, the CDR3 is TGTGCCAGCACCGGGGGCGCGTCTGGCTACACCTTC. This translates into CASTGGASGYTF.

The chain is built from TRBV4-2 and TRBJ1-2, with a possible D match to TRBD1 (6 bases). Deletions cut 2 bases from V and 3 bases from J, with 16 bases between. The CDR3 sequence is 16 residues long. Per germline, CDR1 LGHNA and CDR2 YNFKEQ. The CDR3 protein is CASSQTGQGRDYGYTF. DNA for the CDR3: TGTGCCAGCAGCCAAACTGGCCAGGGGAGAGACTATGGCTACACCTTC.